A selection of T cell receptor beta chains follows, all from one sample in a study of T cell responses to AZD1222 COVID-19 vaccine. TCRdb's copy holds only in-frame clones and misses some; the assay was immunoSEQ multiplex PCR. The data contain 85,000 to 90,000 clones, roughly 90% of them seen just once; the ten biggest clones take up about 3%. Material: peripheral blood, obtained on day 0 of AZD1222 vaccination. The source of these receptors is an adult in good health. Each CDR3 is given without its conserved first and last residue.

v_call: TRBV5-1; j_call: TRBJ2-2; cdr3_aa: ASSLGANTGELF
v_call: TRBV29-1; j_call: TRBJ2-7; cdr3_aa: SVEEPTTRSYEQY
v_call: TRBV3-1/TRBV3-2; j_call: TRBJ1-2; cdr3_aa: ASSLDLVLGAPYGYT
v_call: TRBV6-5; j_call: TRBJ2-2; cdr3_aa: ASTASANTGELF
v_call: TRBV7-6; j_call: TRBJ2-7; cdr3_aa: ASSQSSGLSSYEQY
v_call: TRBV14; j_call: TRBJ2-6; cdr3_aa: ASSVGGYSGANVLT
v_call: TRBV27; j_call: TRBJ1-2; cdr3_aa: ASSFAPEYGYT
v_call: TRBV5-4; j_call: TRBJ1-5; cdr3_aa: ASSKGGGDSNQPQH
v_call: TRBV5-1; j_call: TRBJ1-5; cdr3_aa: ASSPQGGNNQPQH
v_call: TRBV20-1; j_call: TRBJ1-2; cdr3_aa: SARSGSGYT
v_call: TRBV7-8; j_call: TRBJ1-4; cdr3_aa: ASSGAVLGEKLF
v_call: TRBV5-6; j_call: TRBJ1-1; cdr3_aa: ASSLRQTNTEAF
v_call: TRBV3-1/TRBV3-2; j_call: TRBJ1-2; cdr3_aa: ASSPFPGLTNYGYT
v_call: TRBV7-9; j_call: TRBJ2-7; cdr3_aa: ASRRGLAGGPVDEQY
v_call: TRBV10-1; j_call: TRBJ2-2; cdr3_aa: ASSAGTSGGELF
v_call: TRBV5-8; j_call: TRBJ1-2; cdr3_aa: ASRPGRGRLNGYT
v_call: TRBV6-5; j_call: TRBJ2-7; cdr3_aa: ASSYGAGETYEQY
v_call: TRBV4-1; j_call: TRBJ1-2; cdr3_aa: ASSQDRGARYGYT
v_call: TRBV5-6; j_call: TRBJ2-2; cdr3_aa: ASSLGTSGTLSGELF
v_call: TRBV10-2; j_call: TRBJ1-1; cdr3_aa: ASRRGLEPTEAF
v_call: TRBV4-1; j_call: TRBJ1-2; cdr3_aa: ASSQNLRGGDGYT
v_call: TRBV19; j_call: TRBJ2-1; cdr3_aa: ASSSGRFGSYNEQF
v_call: TRBV5-1; j_call: TRBJ2-1; cdr3_aa: ASSLATSGGHTGQF
v_call: TRBV6-5; j_call: TRBJ2-3; cdr3_aa: ASSPGVSTDTQY
v_call: TRBV28; j_call: TRBJ1-4; cdr3_aa: ASSSAPGRSPEKLF
v_call: TRBV7-2; j_call: TRBJ1-2; cdr3_aa: ASSRTGTGYGYT
v_call: TRBV6-1; j_call: TRBJ1-2; cdr3_aa: ASSEAQDYGYT
v_call: TRBV19; j_call: TRBJ1-1; cdr3_aa: ASSIRGVNTEAF
v_call: TRBV28; j_call: TRBJ1-2; cdr3_aa: ASSLRGGRTNYGYT
v_call: TRBV5-1; j_call: TRBJ2-7; cdr3_aa: ASSPLSLAGFGEQY
v_call: TRBV20-1; j_call: TRBJ1-1; cdr3_aa: SASWDMNTEAF
v_call: TRBV27; j_call: TRBJ2-7; cdr3_aa: ASSLRGNPPYEQY
v_call: TRBV6-5; j_call: TRBJ1-1; cdr3_aa: ASSFGTHSAEAF
v_call: TRBV5-5; j_call: TRBJ1-1; cdr3_aa: ASSLVGQVNTEAF
v_call: TRBV7-6; j_call: TRBJ1-4; cdr3_aa: ASSLGRGNNEKLF
v_call: TRBV6-5; j_call: TRBJ2-7; cdr3_aa: ASSMGLAGVGEQY
v_call: TRBV25-1; j_call: TRBJ2-6; cdr3_aa: ASSAPGQGWSGANVLT
v_call: TRBV6-5; j_call: TRBJ1-2; cdr3_aa: ASWTSGPGYT
v_call: TRBV6-1; j_call: TRBJ1-1; cdr3_aa: ASSEWTNTEAF
v_call: TRBV15; j_call: TRBJ2-6; cdr3_aa: ATGQGVVGANVLT
v_call: TRBV11-3; j_call: TRBJ2-1; cdr3_aa: ASSPMSGLDEQF
v_call: TRBV5-6; j_call: TRBJ1-4; cdr3_aa: ASSLGGSEKLF
v_call: TRBV27; j_call: TRBJ1-2; cdr3_aa: ASSLSDRPNYGYT
v_call: TRBV28; j_call: TRBJ2-7; cdr3_aa: ASTSSWGFSYEQY
v_call: TRBV19; j_call: TRBJ2-1; cdr3_aa: ASSPAGYNEQF
v_call: TRBV7-2; j_call: TRBJ2-5; cdr3_aa: ASSLRGSETQY
v_call: TRBV6-1; j_call: TRBJ1-4; cdr3_aa: ASSELYEKLF
v_call: TRBV28; j_call: TRBJ2-2; cdr3_aa: ASSALGTVSRELF